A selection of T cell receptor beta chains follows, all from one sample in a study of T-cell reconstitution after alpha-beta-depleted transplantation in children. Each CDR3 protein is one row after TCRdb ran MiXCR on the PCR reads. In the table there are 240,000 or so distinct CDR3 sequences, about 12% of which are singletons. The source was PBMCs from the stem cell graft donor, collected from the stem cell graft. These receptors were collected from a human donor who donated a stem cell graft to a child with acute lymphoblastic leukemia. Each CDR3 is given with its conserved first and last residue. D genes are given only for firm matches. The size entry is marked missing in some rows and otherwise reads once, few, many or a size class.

CDR3 DNA: TGCGCCAGCAGCCCTGAGGGGAGAACAGACGAGCAGTACTTC; CDR3 protein: CASSPEGRTDEQYF; D gene: .; clone size: many; J gene: TRBJ2-7; V gene: TRBV4-1
CDR3 DNA: TGTGCCAGCAGCTCGGGACTAGCGGGTATGCATGAGCAGTTCTTC; CDR3 protein: CASSSGLAGMHEQFF; D gene: TRBD2; clone size: few; J gene: TRBJ2-1; V gene: TRBV7-9
CDR3 DNA: TGCGCCAGCAGCTTGTGGGCCGGGGAGACCCAGTACTTC; CDR3 protein: CASSLWAGETQYF; D gene: .; clone size: many; J gene: TRBJ2-5; V gene: TRBV5-1
CDR3 DNA: TGTGCCAGCTCACCGTCGACAGAGGTCTCAGATACGCAGTATTTT; CDR3 protein: CASSPSTEVSDTQYF; D gene: .; clone size: few; J gene: TRBJ2-3; V gene: TRBV18
CDR3 DNA: TGCAGTGCGGTGGACACCATGAACACTGAAGCTTTCTTT; CDR3 protein: CSAVDTMNTEAFF; D gene: .; clone size: many; J gene: TRBJ1-1; V gene: TRBV20-1
CDR3 DNA: TGTGCCAGTTGCGGGAGCTCCTATAATTCACCCCTCCACTTT; CDR3 protein: CASCGSSYNSPLHF; D gene: .; clone size: many; J gene: TRBJ1-6; V gene: TRBV27
CDR3 DNA: TGCAGCGCTAGGGGGATGGGTGGCTACACCTTC; CDR3 protein: CSARGMGGYTF; D gene: .; clone size: .; J gene: TRBJ1-2; V gene: TRBV29-1
CDR3 DNA: TGTGCCAGCAGCGTAGGACGGACGAACACCGGGGAGCTGTTTTTT; CDR3 protein: CASSVGRTNTGELFF; D gene: .; clone size: many; J gene: TRBJ2-2; V gene: TRBV9
CDR3 DNA: TGTGCCAGCAGGATCGAAGAGACCCAGTACTTC; CDR3 protein: CASRIEETQYF; D gene: .; clone size: .; J gene: TRBJ2-5; V gene: TRBV7-2
CDR3 DNA: TGTGCCAGCAGCTATCCATCGGGTGGGAGTGAAAAACTGTTTTTT; CDR3 protein: CASSYPSGGSEKLFF; D gene: .; clone size: many; J gene: TRBJ1-4; V gene: TRBV7-2
CDR3 DNA: TGCAGTGCTAGAGTATGGTCAGGGGTGGTCAAAAACATTCAGTACTTC; CDR3 protein: CSARVWSGVVKNIQYF; D gene: .; clone size: many; J gene: TRBJ2-4; V gene: TRBV20-1
CDR3 DNA: TGTGCCAGCAGCTTAGAGAGGACCACTAATGAAAAACTGTTTTTT; CDR3 protein: CASSLERTTNEKLFF; D gene: .; clone size: many; J gene: TRBJ1-4; V gene: TRBV13
CDR3 DNA: TGTGCCAGCAGCCGGGACCAGCTGGGCGAGCAGTTCTTC; CDR3 protein: CASSRDQLGEQFF; D gene: .; clone size: .; J gene: TRBJ2-1; V gene: TRBV2
CDR3 DNA: TGCGCCAGCAGCCAAGGGACAGGGGATCGCTACACCTTC; CDR3 protein: CASSQGTGDRYTF; D gene: TRBD1; clone size: many; J gene: TRBJ1-2; V gene: TRBV5-1
CDR3 DNA: TGTGCCAGCAGCTTCGGGGCCTACGAGCAGTACTTC; CDR3 protein: CASSFGAYEQYF; D gene: .; clone size: many; J gene: TRBJ2-7; V gene: TRBV7-2
CDR3 DNA: TGCAGTGCTAGAAAGGGGGCCCTACGCTCAAACACCGGGGAGCTGTTTTTT; CDR3 protein: CSARKGALRSNTGELFF; D gene: TRBD1; clone size: many; J gene: TRBJ2-2; V gene: TRBV20-1
CDR3 DNA: TGTGCCAGCAGTTACGAGGGGCCCACTGAAGCTTTCTTT; CDR3 protein: CASSYEGPTEAFF; D gene: .; clone size: many; J gene: TRBJ1-1; V gene: TRBV6-6
CDR3 DNA: TGTGCCAGCAGCCCTCGGACAGGGGGAGGATATCAGCCCCAGCATTTT; CDR3 protein: CASSPRTGGGYQPQHF; D gene: TRBD1; clone size: .; J gene: TRBJ1-5; V gene: TRBV12-3/TRBV12-4
CDR3 DNA: TGTGCCAGCAGTTACCAGCCCAGGACCGGGGAGCTGTTTTTT; CDR3 protein: CASSYQPRTGELFF; D gene: .; clone size: .; J gene: TRBJ2-2; V gene: TRBV6-2/TRBV6-3
CDR3 DNA: TGCGCCAGCAGCTTGCATCCCAGGACCAGGGACGGGTGGACTGAAGCTTTCTTT; CDR3 protein: CASSLHPRTRDGWTEAFF; D gene: .; clone size: few; J gene: TRBJ1-1; V gene: TRBV5-1
CDR3 DNA: TGTGCCATCAGCGGGACTAGCGGGGAAGGGAATGAGCAGTTCTTC; CDR3 protein: CAISGTSGEGNEQFF; D gene: TRBD2; clone size: many; J gene: TRBJ2-1; V gene: TRBV10-3
CDR3 DNA: TGTGCCAGCAGCTTAGAGGGCAGGGGGCCTGGGGCCAACGTCCTGACTTTC; CDR3 protein: CASSLEGRGPGANVLTF; D gene: TRBD1; clone size: few; J gene: TRBJ2-6; V gene: TRBV7-9
CDR3 DNA: TGCGCCAGCAGCTTGGCTCAGATGGAGACCCAGTACTTC; CDR3 protein: CASSLAQMETQYF; D gene: .; clone size: many; J gene: TRBJ2-5; V gene: TRBV5-1
CDR3 DNA: TGCAGCGTCTTAACTAGCGAGAGAAGGTCCTACGAGCAGTACTTC; CDR3 protein: CSVLTSERRSYEQYF; D gene: TRBD2; clone size: many; J gene: TRBJ2-7; V gene: TRBV29-1
CDR3 DNA: TGCAGTGCTAGAGATGGTGACAGGGGGCTTTACACTGAAGCTTTCTTT; CDR3 protein: CSARDGDRGLYTEAFF; D gene: TRBD1; clone size: many; J gene: TRBJ1-1; V gene: TRBV20-1
CDR3 DNA: TGCAGTGCGGAAAACAGAGGGAACGAGCAGTACTTC; CDR3 protein: CSAENRGNEQYF; D gene: .; clone size: many; J gene: TRBJ2-7; V gene: TRBV20-1
CDR3 DNA: TGCGCCAGCAGCCAAGGAGCCAGCAAGGTGAAAGAGACCCAGTACTTC; CDR3 protein: CASSQGASKVKETQYF; D gene: .; clone size: many; J gene: TRBJ2-5; V gene: TRBV4-1
CDR3 DNA: TGTGCCAGCAGCGCCTGGGCAGGGGGCTATGGCTACACCTTC; CDR3 protein: CASSAWAGGYGYTF; D gene: TRBD1; clone size: many; J gene: TRBJ1-2; V gene: TRBV5-6
CDR3 DNA: TGCAGCGTTGGAGGGGGCAATTCCTACGAGCAGTACTTC; CDR3 protein: CSVGGGNSYEQYF; D gene: TRBD1; clone size: many; J gene: TRBJ2-7; V gene: TRBV29-1
CDR3 DNA: TGTGCCAGCAGCGGTACAGGGGAGGCCACCGGGGAGCTGTTTTTT; CDR3 protein: CASSGTGEATGELFF; D gene: .; clone size: many; J gene: TRBJ2-2; V gene: TRBV11-2
CDR3 DNA: TGTGCCAGCAGCTTAGGTCCTGGGGATGAAAAACTGTTTTTT; CDR3 protein: CASSLGPGDEKLFF; D gene: .; clone size: many; J gene: TRBJ1-4; V gene: TRBV7-6
CDR3 DNA: TGTGCCAGCAGCTCGGAGGCCCCCAGGGGGGGTGGCTACACCTTC; CDR3 protein: CASSSEAPRGGGYTF; D gene: TRBD1; clone size: many; J gene: TRBJ1-2; V gene: TRBV7-2
CDR3 DNA: TGCAGTGCCCCTAGCTGGTCAACCGGGAACAATGAGCAGTTCTTC; CDR3 protein: CSAPSWSTGNNEQFF; D gene: .; clone size: many; J gene: TRBJ2-1; V gene: TRBV20-1
CDR3 DNA: TGCGCCAGCAGCCAAGATAGTAGCGGGAGTGGATACGAGCAGTACTTC; CDR3 protein: CASSQDSSGSGYEQYF; D gene: TRBD2; clone size: few; J gene: TRBJ2-7; V gene: TRBV4-3
CDR3 DNA: TGTGCCAGCAGTACAGTAACCTTTCAGCCCGTTGGGTGGAGTGAGCAGTTCTTC; CDR3 protein: CASSTVTFQPVGWSEQFF; D gene: .; clone size: many; J gene: TRBJ2-1; V gene: TRBV6-2/TRBV6-3
CDR3 DNA: TGCGCCAGCAGCCTTCATTGGTTCAGCCCAAACAATGAGCAGTTCTTC; CDR3 protein: CASSLHWFSPNNEQFF; D gene: .; clone size: many; J gene: TRBJ2-1; V gene: TRBV5-1
CDR3 DNA: TGTGCCAGCTCCAACGTGGGGTACAATGAGCAGTTCTTC; CDR3 protein: CASSNVGYNEQFF; D gene: .; clone size: many; J gene: TRBJ2-1; V gene: TRBV12-3/TRBV12-4
CDR3 DNA: TGCAGTGCTAGTTTATCTGGCGGCTATGGCTACACCTTC; CDR3 protein: CSASLSGGYGYTF; D gene: .; clone size: few; J gene: TRBJ1-2; V gene: TRBV20-1
CDR3 DNA: TGTGCCAGCAGCCCCTGGACAGCCGGGGTTGGGGCCAACGTCCTGACTTTC; CDR3 protein: CASSPWTAGVGANVLTF; D gene: .; clone size: .; J gene: TRBJ2-6; V gene: TRBV7-8
CDR3 DNA: TGCGCCAGCAGCGGAGATCGGAGGGTCTCGAACACTGAAGCTTTCTTT; CDR3 protein: CASSGDRRVSNTEAFF; D gene: .; clone size: many; J gene: TRBJ1-1; V gene: TRBV4-3
CDR3 DNA: TGTGCCAGCGGGGAGGGGGGCATGCAGTACTTC; CDR3 protein: CASGEGGMQYF; D gene: .; clone size: .; J gene: TRBJ2-4; V gene: TRBV12-3/TRBV12-4
CDR3 DNA: TGTGCCAGCTCATCCGGGAGATCAAGCCAGCAGTACTTC; CDR3 protein: CASSSGRSSQQYF; D gene: .; clone size: many; J gene: TRBJ2-7; V gene: TRBV18